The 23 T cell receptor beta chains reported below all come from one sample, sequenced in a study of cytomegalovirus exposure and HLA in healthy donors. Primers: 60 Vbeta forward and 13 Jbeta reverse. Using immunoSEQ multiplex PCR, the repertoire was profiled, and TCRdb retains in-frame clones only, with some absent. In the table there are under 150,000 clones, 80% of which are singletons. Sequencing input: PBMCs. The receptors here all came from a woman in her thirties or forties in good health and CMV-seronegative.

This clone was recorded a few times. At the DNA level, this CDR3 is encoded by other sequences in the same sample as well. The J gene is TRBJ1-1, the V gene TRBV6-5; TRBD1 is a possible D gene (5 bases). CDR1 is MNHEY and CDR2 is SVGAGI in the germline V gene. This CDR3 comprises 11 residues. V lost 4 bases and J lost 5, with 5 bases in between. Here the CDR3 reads CASSSGTEAFF. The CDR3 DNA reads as TGTGCCAGCAGTTCAGGGACTGAAGCTTTCTTT.

The CDR3 coding sequence is TGTGCCAGCAGTCCCCGGACAGGGAAGGCAGATACGCAGTATTTT. Protein product: CASSPRTGKADTQYF. The V and J genes are TRBV28 and TRBJ2-3; 8 nucleotides agree with TRBD1. Trimming took 5 bases from V and 4 from J; bases not matched to a gene: 8. The CDR3 is 15 amino acids. Per germline, CDR1 MDHEN and CDR2 SYDVKM.

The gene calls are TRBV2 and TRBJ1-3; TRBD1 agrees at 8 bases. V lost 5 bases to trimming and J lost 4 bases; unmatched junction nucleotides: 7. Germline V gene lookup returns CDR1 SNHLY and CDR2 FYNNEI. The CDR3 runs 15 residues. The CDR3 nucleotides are TGTGCCAGCAGTCAGGACAGGGCCTCAGGAAACACCATATATTTT. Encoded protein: CASSQDRASGNTIYF.

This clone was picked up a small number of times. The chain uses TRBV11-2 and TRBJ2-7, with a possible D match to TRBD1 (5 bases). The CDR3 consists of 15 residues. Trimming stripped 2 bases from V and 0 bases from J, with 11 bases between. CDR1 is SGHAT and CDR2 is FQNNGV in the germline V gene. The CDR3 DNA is TGTGCCAGCAGCTTATCAGACAGTTTCTCCTACGAGCAGTACTTC. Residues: CASSLSDSFSYEQYF.

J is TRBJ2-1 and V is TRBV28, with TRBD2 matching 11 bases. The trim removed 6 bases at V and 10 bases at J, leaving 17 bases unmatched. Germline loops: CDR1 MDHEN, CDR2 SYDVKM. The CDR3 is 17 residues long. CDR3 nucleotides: TGTGCCAGCAGATATTCTGGAACTAGCGGGAGAGGAAGGGAGCAGTTCTTC. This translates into CASRYSGTSGRGREQFF.

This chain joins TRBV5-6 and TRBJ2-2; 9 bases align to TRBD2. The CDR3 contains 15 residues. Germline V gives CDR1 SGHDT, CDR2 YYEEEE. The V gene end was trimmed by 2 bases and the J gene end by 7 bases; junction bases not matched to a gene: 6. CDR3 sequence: CASSFGGRADGELFF. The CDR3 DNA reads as TGTGCCAGCAGCTTCGGCGGGAGGGCCGACGGGGAGCTGTTTTTT.

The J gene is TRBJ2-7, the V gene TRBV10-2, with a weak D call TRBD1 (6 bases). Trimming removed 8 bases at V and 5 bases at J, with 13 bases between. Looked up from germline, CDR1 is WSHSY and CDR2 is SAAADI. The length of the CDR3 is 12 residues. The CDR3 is CASPNRDHEQYF. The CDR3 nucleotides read TGCGCCAGCCCAAACAGGGACCACGAGCAGTACTTC.

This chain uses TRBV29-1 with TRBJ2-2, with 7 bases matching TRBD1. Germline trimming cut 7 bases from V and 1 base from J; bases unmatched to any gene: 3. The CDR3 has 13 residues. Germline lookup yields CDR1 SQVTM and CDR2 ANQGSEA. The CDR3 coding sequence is TGCAGCGGTACAGGGGAGAACACCGGGGAGCTGTTTTTT. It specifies CSGTGENTGELFF.

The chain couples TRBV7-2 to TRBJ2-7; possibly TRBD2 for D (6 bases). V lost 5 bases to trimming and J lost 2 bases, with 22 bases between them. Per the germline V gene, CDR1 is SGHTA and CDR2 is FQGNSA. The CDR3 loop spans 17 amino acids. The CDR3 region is CASSRRRGWGEAYEQYF. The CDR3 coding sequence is TGTGCCAGCAGCCGTAGACGGGGATGGGGGGAAGCCTACGAGCAGTACTTC.

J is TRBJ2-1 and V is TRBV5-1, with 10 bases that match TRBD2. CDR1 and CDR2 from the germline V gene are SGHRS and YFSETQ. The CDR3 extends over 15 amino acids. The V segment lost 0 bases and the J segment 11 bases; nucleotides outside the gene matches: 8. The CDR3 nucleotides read TGCGCCAGCAGCTTGGAGCTAGCGGGGGTCGGCCAGCAGTTCTTC. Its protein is CASSLELAGVGQQFF.

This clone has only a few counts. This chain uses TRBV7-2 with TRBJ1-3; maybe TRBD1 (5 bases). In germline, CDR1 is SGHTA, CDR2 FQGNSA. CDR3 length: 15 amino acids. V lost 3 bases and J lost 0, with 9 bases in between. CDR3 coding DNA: TGTGCCAGCAGCTTTGGGGACTACTCTGGAAACACCATATATTTT. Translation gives CASSFGDYSGNTIYF.

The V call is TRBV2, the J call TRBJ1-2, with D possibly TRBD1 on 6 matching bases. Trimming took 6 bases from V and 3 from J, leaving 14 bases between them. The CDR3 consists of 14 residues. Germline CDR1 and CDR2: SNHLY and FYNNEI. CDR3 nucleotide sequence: TGTGCCAGCAGCCAGCAGCAGGGGTACTATGGCTACACCTTC. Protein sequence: CASSQQQGYYGYTF. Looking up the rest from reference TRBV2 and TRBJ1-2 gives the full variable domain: EPEVTQTPSHQVTQMGQEVILRCVPISNHLYFYWYRQILGQKVEFLVSFYNNEISEKSEIFDDQFSVERPDGSNFTLKIRSTKLEDSAMYFCASSQQQGYYGYTFGSGTRLTVV.

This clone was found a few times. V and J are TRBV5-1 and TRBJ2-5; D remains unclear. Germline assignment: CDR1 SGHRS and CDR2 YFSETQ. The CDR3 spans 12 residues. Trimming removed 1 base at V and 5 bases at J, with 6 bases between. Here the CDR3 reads CASSLPEETQYF. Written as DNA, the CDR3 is TGCGCCAGCAGCTTGCCCGAGGAGACCCAGTACTTC.

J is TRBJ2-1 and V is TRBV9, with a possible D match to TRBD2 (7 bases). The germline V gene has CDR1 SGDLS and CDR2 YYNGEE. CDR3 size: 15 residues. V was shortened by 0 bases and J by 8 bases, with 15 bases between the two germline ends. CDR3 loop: CASSVEEGGTYEQFF. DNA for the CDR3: TGTGCCAGCAGCGTAGAAGAGGGGGGGACGTATGAGCAGTTCTTC.

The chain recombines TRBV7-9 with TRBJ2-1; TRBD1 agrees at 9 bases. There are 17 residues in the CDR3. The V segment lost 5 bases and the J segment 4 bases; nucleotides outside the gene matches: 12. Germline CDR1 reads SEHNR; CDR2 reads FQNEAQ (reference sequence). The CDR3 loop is CASSTPVGDRVYNEQFF. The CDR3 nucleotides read TGTGCCAGCAGCACCCCAGTAGGGGACAGGGTTTACAATGAGCAGTTCTTC.

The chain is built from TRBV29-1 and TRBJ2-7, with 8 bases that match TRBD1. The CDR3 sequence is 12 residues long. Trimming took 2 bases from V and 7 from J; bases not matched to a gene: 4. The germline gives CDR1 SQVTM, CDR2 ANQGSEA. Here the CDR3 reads CSVEQGAGEQYF. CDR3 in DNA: TGCAGCGTTGAACAGGGGGCTGGAGAGCAGTACTTC.

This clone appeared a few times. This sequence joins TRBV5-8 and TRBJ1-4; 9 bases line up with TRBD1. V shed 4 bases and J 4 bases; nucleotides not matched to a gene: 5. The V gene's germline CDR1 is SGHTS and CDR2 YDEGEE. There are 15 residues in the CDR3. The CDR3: CASSPPGQGNEKLFF. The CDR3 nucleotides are TGTGCCAGCAGCCCCCCGGGACAGGGTAATGAAAAACTGTTTTTT.

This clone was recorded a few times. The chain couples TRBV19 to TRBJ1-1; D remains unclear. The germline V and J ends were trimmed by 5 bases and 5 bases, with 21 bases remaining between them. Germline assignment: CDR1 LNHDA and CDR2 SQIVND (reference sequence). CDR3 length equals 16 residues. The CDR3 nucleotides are TGTGCCAGTAGTCCCCCGAGACGGGGTCTGAGGACTGAAGCTTTCTTT. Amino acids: CASSPPRRGLRTEAFF.

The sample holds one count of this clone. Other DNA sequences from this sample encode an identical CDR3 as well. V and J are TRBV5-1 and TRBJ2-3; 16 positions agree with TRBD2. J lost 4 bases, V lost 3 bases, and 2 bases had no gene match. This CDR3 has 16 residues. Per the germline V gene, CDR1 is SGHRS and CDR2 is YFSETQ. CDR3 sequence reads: CASSSGLAGGADTQYF. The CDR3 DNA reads TGCGCCAGCAGCTCGGGACTAGCGGGAGGGGCAGATACGCAGTATTTT.

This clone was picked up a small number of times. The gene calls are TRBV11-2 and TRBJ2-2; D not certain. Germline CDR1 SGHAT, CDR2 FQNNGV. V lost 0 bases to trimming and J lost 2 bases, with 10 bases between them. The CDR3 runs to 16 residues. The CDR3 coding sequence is TGTGCCAGCAGCTTAGATAGCAGAGATAACACCGGGGAGCTGTTTTTT. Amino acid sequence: CASSLDSRDNTGELFF.

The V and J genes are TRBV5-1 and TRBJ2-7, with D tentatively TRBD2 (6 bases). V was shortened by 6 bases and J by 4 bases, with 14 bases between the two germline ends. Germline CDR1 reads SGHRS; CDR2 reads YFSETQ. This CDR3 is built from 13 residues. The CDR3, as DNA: TGCGCCAGCACCCCGGGAGAACGGTACGAGCAGTACTTC. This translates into CASTPGERYEQYF.

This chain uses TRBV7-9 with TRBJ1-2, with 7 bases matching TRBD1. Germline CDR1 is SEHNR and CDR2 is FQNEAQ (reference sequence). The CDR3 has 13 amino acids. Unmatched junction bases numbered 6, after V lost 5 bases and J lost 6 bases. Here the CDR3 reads CASSPTGTNGYTF. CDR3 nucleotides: TGTGCCAGCAGCCCGACAGGGACGAATGGCTACACCTTC. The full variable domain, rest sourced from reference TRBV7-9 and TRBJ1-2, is DTGVSQNPRHKITKRGQNVTFRCDPISEHNRLYWYRQTLGQGPEFLTYFQNEAQLEKSRLLSDRFSAERPKGSFSTLEIQRTEQGDSAMYLCASSPTGTNGYTFGSGTRLTVV.

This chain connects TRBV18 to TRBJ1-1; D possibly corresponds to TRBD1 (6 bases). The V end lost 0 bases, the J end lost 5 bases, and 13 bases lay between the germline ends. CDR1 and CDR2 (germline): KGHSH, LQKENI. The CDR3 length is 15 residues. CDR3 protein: CASSPPIRGRTEAFF. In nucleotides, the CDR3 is TGTGCCAGCTCACCACCGATCAGGGGTAGGACTGAAGCTTTCTTT.